This T cell receptor beta chain is drawn from a study of CD8+CD57+ T cells in acquired aplastic anemia. About the research overall: Sorted CD4+ and CD8+ cells yielded DNA averaging approximately 3.5 ug. CD4+ cells from healthy donors averaged roughly 11 million reads. Study results and limitations: Patients and controls shared about 27 CD8+ CDR3 sequences. Significance was not reached for CD8+ Simpson's diversity between patients and controls.

On this clonotype itself: Its antigen is unidentified.

With 7 bases removed from V and 8 bases from J, the gap between germline ends came to 23 bases. The CDR3 totals 15 residues. Genomic DNA, the template, was used for profiling of the TCR beta VDJ and CDR3. TCRdb re-derived calls from the reads in MiXCR, one entry per CDR3 protein. The sample shows 100,000 to 150,000 distinct CDR3 sequences, 40% to 60% of them seen only once. The chain has TRBV12-3 or TRBV12-4 and TRBJ1-2; TRBD1 might be the D (5 bases). The TCR comes from a human donor in good health, serving as a control. What was sequenced was sorted CD4+, CD8+, or CD8+CD57+ T cells (not recorded which) from PBMCs. Written as DNA, the CDR3 is TGTGCCAGCACCCTTTTTGGGGGGAAGGGCCGGGGCTACACCTTC. It is translated as CASTLFGGKGRGYTF.